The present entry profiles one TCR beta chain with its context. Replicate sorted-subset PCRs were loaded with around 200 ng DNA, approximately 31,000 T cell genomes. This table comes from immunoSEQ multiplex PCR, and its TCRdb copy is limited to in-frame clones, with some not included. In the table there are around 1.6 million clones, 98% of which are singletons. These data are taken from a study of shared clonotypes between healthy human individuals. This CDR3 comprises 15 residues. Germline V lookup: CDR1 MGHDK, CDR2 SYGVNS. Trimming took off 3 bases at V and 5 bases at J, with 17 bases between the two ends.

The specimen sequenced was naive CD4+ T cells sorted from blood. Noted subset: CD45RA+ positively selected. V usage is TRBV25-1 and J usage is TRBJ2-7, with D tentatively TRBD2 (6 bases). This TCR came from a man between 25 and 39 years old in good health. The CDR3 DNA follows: TGTGCCAGCAGTGATGTATCGGGGACGGGGGACGAGCAGTACTTC. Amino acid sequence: CASSDVSGTGDEQYF.